This TCR beta chain was captured in a study of T cells expressing NK-cell markers (dated by TCRdb to about 2020). For the wider study: Three sorted T-cell subsets (CD3+CD56+NKG2C+, CD3+CD56+NKG2C- and CD3+CD56-NKG2C+) from fewer than 10 donors had their TCR beta-chain repertoires profiled. The study sequenced eight donors, all healthy volunteers chosen at random: three men and five women. Libraries were sequenced as 2 x 150 bp reads on Illumina HiSeq 2000/2500, MiSeq or NextSeq. Among the eight sequenced donors, only one was HCMV-seronegative, while the other seven were HCMV-seropositive. What the work shows at the level of the full study, not this receptor alone: Those dominant clonotypes were again the most abundant among CD3+CD56-NKG2C+ cells in several donors, at roughly 25-60.1%. In six donors, the dominant CD3+CD56+NKG2C+ clonotypes were found to rank among the top 10 CD8+ clonotypes and to make up about 1.0-7.5% of CD8+ T cells. Whether the expanded NKG2C-expressing T cell clones were specific for HCMV antigens remained unclear.

A word on this clonotype: The clone's antigen remains unknown.

Per the germline V gene, SGHRS is the CDR1 and YFSETQ is the CDR2. There are 13 amino acids in the CDR3, from cysteine to phenylalanine inclusive. Nucleotide data are not available. A commercial ELISA kit detecting HCMV-specific IgG in serum was used to determine HCMV serostatus. Ficoll density gradient centrifugation was used to isolate peripheral blood mononuclear cells from blood. Reads for this sample came from an Illumina HiSeq 2000. The TCR beta cDNA libraries were made using 5'RACE template switching, a step that added both a universal primer site and unique molecular identifiers. Priming for cDNA synthesis came from the TCR beta constant segment, and two successive PCR amplification steps followed. The paper's data handling went like this. MIGEC was used to demultiplex reads and group the reads by UMI, and MiTCR was used to assemble and quantify clonotypes. To remove erroneous sequences, TCR cDNA sequences were retained only when supported by two or more reads. The tcR package was used for downstream repertoire analysis, and clonotypes were matched across fractions by CDR3 nucleotide sequence plus V segment. VDJmatch was used to annotate antigen specificity against VDJdb, with one amino acid substitution allowed in CDR3. After the reads were reprocessed by TCRdb, one entry was made per CDR3 protein sequence, with no DNA. The V and J calls come from TCRdb's annotation, not from the publication. For this sample, the table gives roughly 450,000 distinct CDR3 sequences. The top ten constitute under 1.5% of the sample.

This clonotype originated in a woman aged 50 to 65 in good health. Donor details come from another sample of the same person, matched by shared clones. The V gene is TRBV5-1 and the J gene is TRBJ2-1; TCRdb returns TRBD2, unconfirmable since there is no DNA. Material for sequencing was blood T cells: a sorted CD56 or NKG2C T cell subset, CD4+ or CD8+ T cells, or bulk PBMC T cells (not recorded which). The CDR3: CASSPGRGAEQFF.